This passage covers 24 T cell receptor beta chains from one sample sequenced in a study of shared clonotypes between healthy human individuals. Measured with immunoSEQ multiplex PCR; TCRdb has only the in-frame clones, and not every one. The table has around 88,000 clones, approximately 75% seen once. Sequenced input: memory CD8+ T cells sorted from blood. Subset denoted: CD45RO+ cells pooled with CCR7-negative TemRA cells. The receptors originated from a man younger than 45 in good health.

In nucleotides, the CDR3 is TGTGCCAGCACACCGGGACTAGTCGGTTACGAGCAGTACTTC. It translates to CASTPGLVGYEQYF. The chain couples TRBV6-1 to TRBJ2-7; TRBD2 matches at 8 bases. Germline values: CDR1 MNHNS, CDR2 SASEGT. This CDR3 contains 14 residues. Unmatched junction bases numbered 9, after V lost 7 bases and J lost 4 bases.

The chain links TRBV5-4 to TRBJ2-5; possibly TRBD1 for D (6 bases). The V and J ends lost 0 bases and 4 bases respectively, with 19 bases between them. The CDR3 is made up of 17 amino acids. Per the germline V gene, CDR1 is SGHNT and CDR2 is YYREEE (reference sequence). The CDR3 nucleotides read TGTGCCAGCAGCTTGGAAGGTCGGGGACACGGACGAGAGACCCAGTACTTC. It encodes CASSLEGRGHGRETQYF.

The chain couples TRBV28 to TRBJ2-1; 9 nucleotides align to TRBD1. V gave up 5 bases and J gave up 3 bases; unmatched junction bases: 8. This CDR3 has 16 residues. Germline V gene lookup returns CDR1 MDHEN and CDR2 SYDVKM. The CDR3 loop reads CASSKLDRGLYNEQFF. CDR3 DNA: TGTGCCAGCAGTAAACTGGACAGGGGACTCTACAATGAGCAGTTCTTC.

In the case of this clone: Distinct nucleotide sequences in the sample also encode this CDR3. The chain links TRBV28 to TRBJ2-7; unclear D gene. The V end was cut by 8 bases, the J end by 1 base, with 9 bases between. The length of the CDR3 is 12 residues. CDR1 is MDHEN, CDR2 SYDVKM, per germline. The CDR3 coding sequence is TGTGCCAGCGTTGGTGGATCCTACGAGCAGTACTTC. Its translation: CASVGGSYEQYF.

This clone occurred a few times. The chain carries TRBV6-1 and TRBJ2-1; D ambiguous. Germline V gene lookup returns CDR1 MNHNS and CDR2 SASEGT. V was clipped by 0 bases and J by 5 bases, with 5 bases between them. There are 13 residues in the CDR3. The CDR3 region is CASSEAPHNEQFF. As DNA, the CDR3 is TGTGCCAGCAGTGAAGCGCCTCACAATGAGCAGTTCTTC.

This clone was counted only a few times. The V and J genes are TRBV28 and TRBJ1-5; a weak D match, TRBD1 (5 bases). V was pared by 7 bases and J by 2 bases, with 21 bases between. CDR1 and CDR2 (germline): MDHEN, SYDVKM. The CDR3 consists of 17 residues. The CDR3 DNA sequence: TGTGCCAGCATCACCTCTCCCGGGGGGACGGGCAATCAGCCCCAGCATTTT. Protein: CASITSPGGTGNQPQHF.

The rearrangement joins TRBV19 to TRBJ2-3; D possibly corresponds to TRBD1 (6 bases). The CDR3 sequence is 14 residues long. The V and J ends lost 6 bases and 0 bases respectively, with 10 bases between them. The V gene's germline CDR1 is LNHDA and CDR2 SQIVND (reference sequence). The DNA of the CDR3 is TGTGCCAGTAGACATCAGGGGAGCACAGATACGCAGTATTTT. Amino acids: CASRHQGSTDTQYF.

This clone has a single count. This chain uses TRBV27 with TRBJ2-1; D gene uncertain. Germline lookup yields CDR1 MNHEY and CDR2 SMNVEV (reference sequence). The V end lost 7 bases, the J end lost 0 bases, and 10 bases lay between the germline ends. There are 14 residues in the CDR3. CDR3 DNA: TGTGCCAGCACTAAGGACCACTCCTACAATGAGCAGTTCTTC. Translated: CASTKDHSYNEQFF.

This clone was counted a single time. The V call is TRBV6-6, the J call TRBJ2-7; TRBD1 or TRBD2 may be the D gene (5 bases each). This CDR3 region has 13 residues. With 7 bases removed from V and 2 bases from J, the gap between germline ends came to 12 bases. Germline values: CDR1 MNHNY, CDR2 SVGAGI (reference sequence). This chain's CDR3 is CASTGPTPYEQYF. CDR3 nucleotides: TGTGCCAGCACGGGGCCAACCCCCTACGAGCAGTACTTC.

This sequence joins TRBV28 and TRBJ1-5, with D perhaps matching TRBD1 (6 bases). The germline gives CDR1 MDHEN, CDR2 SYDVKM. V was pared by 6 bases and J by 5 bases, with 11 bases between. The CDR3 covers 13 residues. The CDR3 sequence is CASSQGIHQPQHF. The CDR3 coding sequence is TGTGCCAGCAGCCAGGGGATTCATCAGCCCCAGCATTTT.

The CDR3 region is CSVDEDRDQETQYF. The CDR3 DNA is TGCAGCGTTGACGAAGACAGGGACCAAGAGACCCAGTACTTC. The chain employs TRBV29-1 and TRBJ2-5; 7 bases agree with TRBD1. J gave up 0 bases and V 3 bases, and 4 bases lay outside the gene matches. Looked up from germline, CDR1 is SQVTM and CDR2 is ANQGSEA. This CDR3 is 14 amino acids long.

This clone came up many times. The gene calls are TRBV7-3 and TRBJ2-1, with 8 positions matching TRBD2. Per the germline V gene, CDR1 is SGHTA and CDR2 is FQGTGA. V was pared by 4 bases and J by 2 bases, with 7 bases of the junction left unmatched. The CDR3 runs to 16 residues. The DNA of the CDR3 is TGTGCCAGCAGCTCCACTAGCGGAGTTACCTACAATGAGCAGTTCTTC. Its translation: CASSSTSGVTYNEQFF.

V and J are TRBV7-2 and TRBJ1-4; 7 positions match TRBD1. Unmatched junction bases numbered 6, after V lost 5 bases and J lost 6 bases. The germline CDR1 and CDR2 sequences are SGHTA and FQGNSA. The CDR3 is made up of 14 amino acids. The CDR3 sequence is CASSPGTDYEKLFF. CDR3 DNA: TGTGCCAGCAGCCCCGGGACAGATTATGAAAAACTGTTTTTT.

The chain combines TRBV4-2 with TRBJ2-7; D may be TRBD2 (5 bases). CDR3 length equals 14 residues. Germline CDR1 and CDR2: LGHNA and YNFKEQ. With 0 bases removed from V and 7 bases from J, the gap between germline ends came to 13 bases. The CDR3 here is CASSQDMEATEQYF. CDR3 DNA sequence: TGTGCCAGCAGCCAAGATATGGAGGCCACGGAGCAGTACTTC.

The chain recombines TRBV2 with TRBJ2-1; TRBD2 aligns across 11 bases. Germline V CDR1 and CDR2: SNHLY, FYNNEI. The CDR3 spans 18 residues. V shed 3 bases, J shed 6 bases, and the junction held 13 bases outside the gene matches. The CDR3 protein is CASSDDILAGGPINEQFF. The DNA for the CDR3 is TGTGCCAGCAGTGACGACATCTTAGCGGGAGGGCCTATCAATGAGCAGTTCTTC.

V and J are TRBV11-2 and TRBJ2-2; 15 bases map to TRBD2. Germline lookup yields CDR1 SGHAT and CDR2 FQNNGV. The CDR3 runs to 16 residues. Unmatched junction bases numbered 3, after V lost 5 bases and J lost 5 bases. The CDR3 reads CASSQGTSGRTGELFF. The CDR3 nucleotides are TGTGCCAGCAGCCAAGGGACTAGCGGGAGGACCGGGGAGCTGTTTTTT.

This clone has more than one count but fewer than ten. The chain recombines TRBV7-2 with TRBJ2-3; D possibly corresponds to TRBD2 (6 bases). Trimming stripped 5 bases from V and 4 bases from J, with 13 bases between. Germline V gene sequence: CDR1 SGHTA, CDR2 FQGNSA. The CDR3 sequence is 14 residues long. The DNA for the CDR3 is TGTGCCAGCAGCCCCCCACGGGGGTCAGATACGCAGTATTTT. Translating gives CASSPPRGSDTQYF.

The V gene is TRBV18, the J gene TRBJ2-2; D not certain. There are 13 residues in the CDR3. Trimming left V 6 bases short and J 2 bases short, with 7 bases between. Germline V lookup: CDR1 KGHSH, CDR2 LQKENI. This CDR3 reads CASSVKNTGELFF. DNA of the CDR3: TGTGCCAGCTCCGTGAAAAACACCGGGGAGCTGTTTTTT.

V is TRBV27 and J is TRBJ1-4; possibly TRBD1 for D (6 bases). This CDR3 is 17 amino acids long. Per germline, CDR1 MNHEY and CDR2 SMNVEV (reference sequence). Between the trimmed V and J ends, which lost 5 bases and 7 bases, there was a span of 23 bases. CDR3: CASSKHKTGRSGEKLFF. CDR3 nucleotides: TGTGCCAGCAGTAAGCACAAAACAGGGAGGTCAGGTGAAAAACTGTTTTTT. Combining the CDR3 with reference TRBV27 and TRBJ1-4 gives the whole variable domain EAQVTQNPRYLITVTGKKLTVTCSQNMNHEYMSWYRQDPGLGLRQIYYSMNVEVTDKGDVPEGYKVSRKEKRNFPLILESPSPNQTSLYFCASSKHKTGRSGEKLFFGSGTQLSVL.

This clone has a handful of counts. The gene calls are TRBV28 and TRBJ2-1; D gene uncertain. Looked up from germline, CDR1 is MDHEN and CDR2 is SYDVKM. This CDR3 is 12 amino acids long. Trimming took off 2 bases at V and 8 bases at J, with 7 bases between the two ends. DNA of the CDR3: TGTGCCAGCAGTTTAGTCTCATATGAGCAGTTCTTC. This gives the protein CASSLVSYEQFF.

This clone has a handful of counts. The chain is built from TRBV5-1 and TRBJ2-7, with a tentative D call TRBD2 (5 bases). The CDR3 has 14 residues. V was trimmed by 3 bases and J by 3 bases, leaving 13 bases between them. Per the germline V gene, CDR1 is SGHRS and CDR2 is YFSETQ. The CDR3 region has the DNA TGCGCCAGCAGCTCGTTAGGACTGCTCTACGAGCAGTACTTC. Translating gives CASSSLGLLYEQYF.

This chain joins TRBV28 and TRBJ2-1; 13 bases are shared with TRBD2. This CDR3 is built from 17 residues. Germline lookup yields CDR1 MDHEN and CDR2 SYDVKM. Trimming removed 2 bases from V and 4 bases from J; junction bases left unmatched: 5. CDR3: CASSLAPGLAGYNEQFF. For the CDR3, the DNA is TGTGCCAGCAGTTTAGCACCGGGACTAGCGGGATACAATGAGCAGTTCTTC.

This clone was counted at least ten times. The J gene is TRBJ2-7, the V gene TRBV2; TRBD2 might be the D (6 bases). In germline, CDR1 is SNHLY, CDR2 FYNNEI. The CDR3 spans 12 residues. The CDR3 DNA reads TGTATGGGGGGAACGAGCTCCTACGAGCAGTACTTC. Translating it yields CMGGTSSYEQYF.

The chain recombines TRBV4-1 with TRBJ2-3; 8 nucleotides align to TRBD2. Germline V gene lookup returns CDR1 MGHRA and CDR2 YSYEKL. The CDR3 covers 19 residues. V lost 2 bases and J lost 0; bases outside the gene matches: 13. In DNA, the CDR3 is TGCGCCAGCAGCCAAAGGGCATCGGGAGGGCCGTCTAGCACAGATACGCAGTATTTT. This gives the protein CASSQRASGGPSSTDTQYF.